This T cell receptor (beta chain) was sequenced in a study of shared clonotypes between healthy human individuals. Findings of the study overall: Few donors restricted represented genetic and exposure-history diversity.

CDR3 length: 15 amino acids. Germline CDR1 is SGHRS and CDR2 is YFSETQ. V lost 3 bases, J lost 1 base, and 13 bases lay in between. Profiled with immunoSEQ multiplex PCR; TCRdb holds only in-frame clones, not every one. The sample has roughly 2.2 million clones; just under 95% are singletons. This clone was seen once. Its specificity is unknown. The rearrangement uses TRBV5-1 and TRBJ1-1, with a tentative D call TRBD1 (5 bases). This receptor was obtained from a man younger than 30 in good health. Some clones in this sample may be carry-over from other donors' samples. Sequenced material: naive CD4+ T cells from PBMCs. Subset noted: CD45RA+ positively selected. CDR3 in DNA: TGCGCCAGCAGCTCCTATAAGACAGAGAACACTGAAGCTTTCTTT. Its protein is CASSSYKTENTEAFF.